The 31 T cell receptor beta chains reported below all come from one sample, sequenced in a study of cytomegalovirus exposure and HLA in healthy donors. Primers included in the PCR were 60 Vbeta and 13 Jbeta primers. TCRdb's table, derived via immunoSEQ multiplex PCR, lists solely in-frame clones and lacks some. This table holds approximately 130,000 clones, around 85% found once. The specimen sequenced was PBMCs. The receptors shown here come from a woman in her 30s in good health and CMV-seropositive.

This rearrangement joins TRBV12-2 to TRBJ1-3. TRBV12-2 is given as a pseudogene. CDR3 length: 18 residues. CDR3 amino acids: CASRLVEGSTADGNTIYF. The CDR3 bases are TGTGCAAGTCGCTTAGTGGAGGGGTCCACAGCGGACGGAAACACCATATATTTT.

The CDR3 here is CAWSSGGASTDTQYF. DNA for the CDR3: TGTGCCTGGTCTAGCGGGGGGGCCAGCACAGATACGCAGTATTTT. This chain links TRBV30 with TRBJ2-3; the match to TRBD2 covers 12 bases. V gave up 5 bases and J gave up 0 bases; unmatched junction bases: 3. Germline loops: CDR1 GTSNPN, CDR2 SVGIG (reference sequence). The CDR3 has 15 residues.

This chain joins TRBV5-6 and TRBJ2-5, with 11 bases lining up with TRBD1. CDR3 size: 17 residues. Germline V gene data show CDR1 as SGHDT and CDR2 as YYEEEE. J was trimmed by 7 bases and V by 4 bases; bases with no gene match: 15. CDR3 DNA sequence: TGTGCCAGCAGCCCACTGCGGGAGGACAGGGGGCGGGGGACCCAGTACTTC. This sequence encodes CASSPLREDRGRGTQYF.

The chain uses TRBV25-1 and TRBJ2-7; 9 bases map to TRBD1. Germline V gene sequence: CDR1 MGHDK, CDR2 SYGVNS. CDR3 length equals 13 residues. The V and J ends lost 6 bases and 5 bases, in that order; junction bases with no gene match: 5. The CDR3 sequence: CASRDRGSHEQYF. The CDR3 coding sequence is TGTGCCAGCAGGGACAGGGGTAGCCACGAGCAGTACTTC.

This clone was detected a few times. The chain uses TRBV5-1 and TRBJ1-1, with D possibly being TRBD1 (5 bases). Looked up from germline, CDR1 is SGHRS and CDR2 is YFSETQ. This CDR3 is built from 15 residues. Trimming cost V 6 bases and J 0 bases, with 15 bases left between them. In nucleotides, the CDR3 is TGCGCCAGCACGGGGGGGGGTAGCATGAACACTGAAGCTTTCTTT. Its translation: CASTGGGSMNTEAFF.

The chain recombines TRBV28 with TRBJ1-2; tentative D call: TRBD1 (6 bases). The germline CDR1 and CDR2 sequences are MDHEN and SYDVKM. The CDR3 is made up of 18 amino acids. V lost 4 bases and J 3 bases, leaving 24 bases between the germline ends. Here the CDR3 reads CASSSVRGYRESHYGYTF. The CDR3 DNA is TGTGCCAGCAGTTCAGTGCGGGGGTACAGGGAAAGTCACTATGGCTACACCTTC.

The J gene is TRBJ2-5, the V gene TRBV4-2, with TRBD1 as a possible D gene (6 bases). The better agreement between TRBJ2-7 and the DNA end casts doubt on the J call. This CDR3 spans 16 amino acids. Per the germline V gene, CDR1 is LGHNA and CDR2 is YNFKEQ. CDR3 in amino acids: CASSQDAGTTYYEQYF. The DNA of the CDR3 is TGTGCCAGCAGCCAAGATGCAGGGACAACCTACTACGAGCAGTACTTC.

The rearrangement joins TRBV19 to TRBJ2-2; 7 bases line up with TRBD1. Germline CDR1 LNHDA, CDR2 SQIVND (reference sequence). Losses at the gene ends were 2 bases for V and 7 bases for J; bases not matched to a gene: 1. The CDR3 sequence is 13 residues long. CDR3 sequence: CASSIQGVGELFF. CDR3 bases: TGTGCCAGTAGTATACAGGGGGTCGGGGAGCTGTTTTTT. The entire variable domain, with the rest obtained from reference TRBV19 and TRBJ2-2, is as follows: DGGITQSPKYLFRKEGQNVTLSCEQNLNHDAMYWYRQDPGQGLRLIYYSQIVNDFQKGDIAEGYSVSREKKESFPLTVTSAQKNPTAFYLCASSIQGVGELFFGEGSRLTVL.

V is TRBV5-5 and J is TRBJ1-5, with D tentatively TRBD1 (5 bases). Trimming pared 4 bases from V and 1 base from J, leaving 9 bases between. The CDR3 loop spans 14 amino acids. The germline V gene encodes CDR1 SGHKS and CDR2 YYEKEE (reference sequence). CDR3 in amino acids: CASSPGPSNQPQHF. Written as DNA, the CDR3 is TGTGCCAGCAGCCCAGGGCCGAGCAATCAGCCCCAGCATTTT.

The CDR3 loop is CATSRDSGVYEQYF. The CDR3 nucleotides are TGTGCCACCAGCAGAGATAGCGGGGTTTACGAGCAGTACTTC. V usage is TRBV15 and J usage is TRBJ2-5; TRBD2 matches at 8 bases. The last part of the DNA fits TRBJ2-7 better; the J call may be wrong. Germline V gene sequence: CDR1 LNHNV, CDR2 YYDKDF (reference sequence). CDR3 length: 14 residues.

The chain carries TRBV6-5 and TRBJ2-7; 10 bases agree with TRBD1. This CDR3 is built from 15 residues. The trim removed 5 bases at V and 2 bases at J, leaving 6 bases unmatched. Germline loops: CDR1 MNHEY, CDR2 SVGAGI. In nucleotides, the CDR3 is TGTGCCAGCAGTCAAAGGGACAGGGGCCCCTACGAGCAGTACTTC. Translated: CASSQRDRGPYEQYF.

Details on this clone: The germline gene is not matched at one end of the junction; a read error may be the cause. The chain has TRBV7-9 and TRBJ2-7; D ambiguous. There are 12 residues in the CDR3. The germline CDR1 and CDR2 sequences are SEHNR and FQNEAQ (reference sequence). CDR3 coding DNA: TGTTCCAGCAGCAACGCCGCGTACGAGCAGTACTTC. Its translation is CSSSNAAYEQYF.

The V call is TRBV29-1, the J call TRBJ1-2; 11 nucleotides agree with TRBD1. This CDR3 has 14 amino acids. Germline V gene lookup returns CDR1 SQVTM and CDR2 ANQGSEA. Trimming took 6 bases from V and 2 from J; bases not matched to a gene: 5. CDR3 coding DNA: TGCAGCGTGGGATGGACAGGGGGCAACTATGGCTACACCTTC. It translates to CSVGWTGGNYGYTF.

The J gene is TRBJ2-1, the V gene TRBV29-1, with unresolved D. The CDR3 extends over 11 amino acids. Trimming stripped 3 bases from V and 9 bases from J, with 9 bases between. Looked up from germline, CDR1 is SQVTM and CDR2 is ANQGSEA. CDR3 coding DNA: TGCAGCGTTGACGGTCGTCCTGAGCAGTTCTTC. Translated: CSVDGRPEQFF.

The gene calls are TRBV7-3 and TRBJ2-2; TRBD2 matches 8 bases. V shed 5 bases and J 3 bases; nucleotides not matched to a gene: 5. The length of the CDR3 is 15 residues. Germline-derived CDR1 and CDR2 are SGHTA and FQGTGA. The CDR3 loop reads CASSRAGVDTGELFF. The CDR3 nucleotides are TGTGCCAGCAGCCGAGCGGGAGTTGACACCGGGGAGCTGTTTTTT.

This chain connects TRBV15 to TRBJ1-2, with D unclear. The CDR3 covers 16 residues. Trimming left V 0 bases short and J 5 bases short, with 16 bases between. CDR1 and CDR2 from the germline V gene are LNHNV and YYDKDF (reference sequence). The CDR3 sequence: CATSRDIPGSVYGYTF. For the CDR3, the DNA is TGTGCCACCAGCAGAGATATACCAGGATCGGTGTATGGCTACACCTTC.

This sequence joins TRBV30 and TRBJ2-3; TRBD2 matches 14 bases. This CDR3 has 15 residues. The trim removed 7 bases at V and 7 bases at J, leaving 10 bases unmatched. CDR1 is GTSNPN and CDR2 is SVGIG in the germline V gene (reference sequence). CDR3 sequence: CAYLRTSGGPNTQYF. The CDR3 DNA reads TGTGCCTACCTACGGACTAGCGGGGGGCCTAATACGCAGTATTTT.

The V and J genes are TRBV28 and TRBJ1-5; D gene uncertain. CDR1 and CDR2 from the germline V gene are MDHEN and SYDVKM. The V and J ends lost 3 bases and 3 bases respectively, with 3 bases between them. CDR3 length: 12 amino acids. CDR3 residues: CASSLYNQPQHF. The CDR3 nucleotides are TGTGCCAGCAGTTTGTACAATCAGCCCCAGCATTTT.

The chain employs TRBV6-4 and TRBJ2-7, with 8 bases aligning to TRBD1. The CDR3 is made up of 16 amino acids. V lost 6 bases, J lost 9 bases, and 19 bases stayed unmatched. CDR1 is MRHNA and CDR2 is SNTAGT in the germline V gene. In DNA form, the CDR3 reads TGTGCCAGCAGCAGCCTGAAGGGACAGGCTCCCCCGGGGCAGTACTTC. Its protein is CASSSLKGQAPPGQYF.

The rearrangement links TRBV5-4 to TRBJ2-1; 11 bases are shared with TRBD2. The CDR3 has 15 residues. Looked up from germline, CDR1 is SGHNT and CDR2 is YYREEE (reference sequence). V was pared by 2 bases and J by 3 bases, with 1 base of the junction left unmatched. CDR3 nucleotides: TGTGCCAGCAGCTTTAGCGGGGGGGGCTACAATGAGCAGTTCTTC. This gives the protein CASSFSGGGYNEQFF.

V usage is TRBV1 and J usage is TRBJ1-5; the D call of TRBD1 is as the table states it, not checked on the DNA. TRBV1 is a known pseudogene. CDR3 length: 16 amino acids. CDR3 nucleotides: TGCACCAGCAGCCACTCCCCAGGGGCAAGCAATCAGCCCCAGCATTTT. This gives the protein CTSSHSPGASNQPQHF.

The chain joins TRBV19 to TRBJ1-1, with D perhaps TRBD1 (6 bases). Between the trimmed V and J ends, which lost 6 bases and 5 bases, there was a span of 16 bases. Germline CDR1 reads LNHDA; CDR2 reads SQIVND (reference sequence). This CDR3 is built from 14 residues. CDR3 sequence (DNA): TGTGCCAGTAGGCCTGGGGGCGTCGGGACTGAAGCTTTCTTT. Protein: CASRPGGVGTEAFF.

The J gene is TRBJ2-2, the V gene TRBV30; 10 bases match TRBD2. V lost 8 bases, J lost 1 base, and 7 bases stayed unmatched. This CDR3 region has 15 residues. CDR1 is GTSNPN, CDR2 SVGIG, per germline (reference sequence). DNA for the CDR3: TGTGCCCGTAGCGGGGGGAGTATGAACACCGGGGAGCTGTTTTTT. Translation gives CARSGGSMNTGELFF.

This clone was found a few times. The chain employs TRBV18 and TRBJ2-7, with D uncertain. V was pared by 2 bases and J by 6 bases, with 8 bases between. The CDR3 length is 12 residues. Germline V CDR1 and CDR2: KGHSH, LQKENI. The CDR3 coding sequence is TGTGCCAGCTCACCATCTTCTTCCGAGCAGTACTTC. Protein sequence: CASSPSSSEQYF.

This clone was observed once. V usage is TRBV11-2 and J usage is TRBJ2-5; D unclear. The germline gives CDR1 SGHAT, CDR2 FQNNGV. V was shortened by 3 bases and J by 2 bases, with 4 bases between the two germline ends. The CDR3 runs 12 residues. The CDR3 DNA reads TGTGCCAGCAGCTTCCCGCAAGAGACCCAGTACTTC. Translated, it gives CASSFPQETQYF.

V and J are TRBV27 and TRBJ1-1, with 8 positions matching TRBD1. The J segment lost 3 bases and the V segment lost 5 bases, leaving 8 bases of the junction unmatched. Germline lookup yields CDR1 MNHEY and CDR2 SMNVEV (reference sequence). This CDR3 region has 15 residues. The CDR3 reads CASSLRPRGHTEAFF. DNA of the CDR3: TGTGCCAGCAGTCTTCGTCCCAGGGGGCACACTGAAGCTTTCTTT.

The genes are TRBV5-1 and TRBJ2-1, with D possibly matching TRBD1 (5 bases). Germline values: CDR1 SGHRS, CDR2 YFSETQ. The CDR3 loop spans 13 amino acids. V was clipped by 0 bases and J by 8 bases, with 9 bases between them. The CDR3 DNA reads TGCGCCAGCAGCTTGGTCCAGGGCGATGAGCAGTTCTTC. As protein: CASSLVQGDEQFF.

The chain has TRBV6-1 and TRBJ1-5, with TRBD1 matching over 8 bases. The germline V gene has CDR1 MNHNS and CDR2 SASEGT. Unmatched junction bases numbered 6, after V lost 11 bases and J lost 6 bases. This CDR3 is 12 amino acids long. CDR3 sequence (DNA): TGTGCCGGTGGACAGGGTGGTCAGCCCCAGCATTTT. As protein: CAGGQGGQPQHF.

This chain uses TRBV6-1 with TRBJ1-1; 7 bases are shared with TRBD1. Germline V gene data show CDR1 as MNHNS and CDR2 as SASEGT. J lost 0 bases, V lost 5 bases, and 6 bases had no gene match. The CDR3 sequence is 15 residues long. The CDR3: CASSPTGTVNTEAFF. The CDR3 DNA follows: TGTGCCAGCAGTCCTACCGGGACAGTGAACACTGAAGCTTTCTTT.

The chain links TRBV13 to TRBJ2-5; 13 bases line up with TRBD2. Germline V gene lookup returns CDR1 PRHDT and CDR2 FYEKMQ (reference sequence). Trimming cost V 2 bases and J 2 bases; bases outside gene matches: 2. The CDR3 is 16 amino acids. In nucleotides, the CDR3 is TGTGCCAGCAGCTTAAGGACTAGCGGGGGTCAAGAGACCCAGTACTTC. It yields the protein CASSLRTSGGQETQYF.

The V and J genes are TRBV28 and TRBJ2-2; no reliable D call. V was clipped by 5 bases and J by 3 bases, with 4 bases between them. The CDR3 has 12 residues. The germline gives CDR1 MDHEN, CDR2 SYDVKM. CDR3 residues: CASSPYTGELFF. The CDR3 region has the DNA TGTGCCAGCAGTCCCTACACCGGGGAGCTGTTTTTT.